This passage covers 13 T cell receptor beta chains from one sample sequenced in a study of sequential checkpoint blockade in melanoma. Specified treatment: randomized to nivolumab then ipilimumab (arm A) or the reverse (arm B). Some clones are missing from TCRdb's copy, which holds only in-frame ones; the method was immunoSEQ multiplex PCR. The profile shows roughly 23,000 clones, roughly 80% of them singletons. Specimen: CD8+ T cells sorted from blood (inferred from file names), collected from a patient given nivolumab and ipilimumab in sequence. The receptors stem from a human donor with melanoma.

The chain is built from TRBV7-2 and TRBJ2-3; TRBD2 matches 11 bases. The CDR3 runs 15 residues. CDR1 and CDR2 (germline): SGHTA, FQGNSA. The V gene end was trimmed by 3 bases and the J gene end by 3 bases; junction bases not matched to a gene: 2. CDR3 loop: CASSFVAGGTDTQYF. The CDR3 nucleotides are TGTGCCAGCAGCTTCGTAGCGGGGGGGACAGATACGCAGTATTTT.

The rearrangement links TRBV28 to TRBJ1-6; D perhaps matches TRBD1 (5 bases). Deletions cut 7 bases from V and 0 bases from J, with 16 bases between. Per germline, CDR1 MDHEN and CDR2 SYDVKM. There are 17 residues in the CDR3. Here the CDR3 reads CASTSITDSSYNSPLHF. The CDR3 nucleotides read TGTGCCAGCACTTCCATAACTGACAGCTCCTATAATTCACCCCTCCACTTT.

This chain uses TRBV6-5 with TRBJ2-1, with 10 bases fitting TRBD2. This CDR3 comprises 13 residues. With V trimmed by 11 bases and J by 9 bases, 10 bases remained unmatched. Germline CDR1 MNHEY, CDR2 SVGAGI. This CDR3 reads CAGRLAGDFEQFF. CDR3 DNA: TGTGCCGGGCGCCTAGCGGGAGATTTTGAGCAGTTCTTC.

The chain carries TRBV29-1 and TRBJ2-5; tentative D call: TRBD2 (6 bases). The end of the DNA fits TRBJ2-7 better, so the J call may be wrong. CDR3 size: 12 residues. The V gene's germline CDR1 is SQVTM and CDR2 ANQGSEA. The CDR3: CSVGGSGYEQYF. CDR3 DNA sequence: TGCAGCGTGGGGGGATCAGGATACGAGCAGTACTTC.

There are a few counts of this clone. The chain recombines TRBV19 with TRBJ1-1; 7 bases map to TRBD1. Germline V gives CDR1 LNHDA, CDR2 SQIVND (reference sequence). This CDR3 comprises 13 residues. V trimming: 5 bases; J trimming: 11 bases; junction bases outside the gene matches: 11. This CDR3 is CASSLTGARMAFF. The CDR3 DNA is TGTGCCAGTAGTTTAACAGGGGCCCGGATGGCTTTCTTT. Together with reference TRBV19 and TRBJ1-1, the CDR3 gives the full variable domain: DGGITQSPKYLFRKEGQNVTLSCEQNLNHDAMYWYRQDPGQGLRLIYYSQIVNDFQKGDIAEGYSVSREKKESFPLTVTSAQKNPTAFYLCASSLTGARMAFFGQGTRLTVV.

The chain uses TRBV4-3 and TRBJ2-7; TRBD2 matches at 9 bases. The CDR3 consists of 15 residues. Germline trimming cut 4 bases from V and 0 bases from J; bases unmatched to any gene: 4. Germline lookup yields CDR1 LGHNA and CDR2 YSLEER. CDR3 in amino acids: CASSPLAGFSYEQYF. In nucleotides, the CDR3 is TGCGCCAGCAGCCCCCTAGCGGGGTTCTCCTACGAGCAGTACTTC.

V gene TRBV13 combines with J gene TRBJ2-4; 8 bases are a match to TRBD1. The V and J ends lost 5 bases and 0 bases, in that order; junction bases with no gene match: 9. The CDR3 is 17 residues long. Germline CDR1 PRHDT, CDR2 FYEKMQ (reference sequence). The CDR3 loop reads CASSTRTGLLAKNIQYF. The CDR3 nucleotides read TGTGCCAGCAGCACGCGGACAGGGCTTCTAGCCAAAAACATTCAGTACTTC.

This clone was detected once. The CDR3 DNA is TGTGCCAGAAGCTCCCTTAGCGGGAGGGGCTTCTTTTACGAGCAGTACTTC. Encoded protein: CARSSLSGRGFFYEQYF. The rearrangement uses TRBV5-3 and TRBJ2-7, with 11 bases fitting TRBD2. TRBV5-3 belongs to the ORF category, with a function that is uncertain. Losses at the gene ends were 3 bases for V and 4 bases for J; bases not matched to a gene: 12. The CDR3 consists of 17 residues.

The V gene is TRBV5-1, the J gene TRBJ2-3; the D is unclear. Germline-derived CDR1 and CDR2 are SGHRS and YFSETQ. The CDR3 is made up of 14 amino acids. Trimming shortened V by 3 bases and J by 4 bases, and 12 bases separated the two germline ends. CDR3 in DNA: TGCGCCAGCAGCTCGAATCTAGTAGCAGATACGCAGTATTTT. This codes for CASSSNLVADTQYF.

The chain recombines TRBV28 with TRBJ2-7; possible D gene TRBD2, 6 bases. The germline gives CDR1 MDHEN, CDR2 SYDVKM. The ends were cut back, 7 bases at V and 0 bases at J, with 13 bases in the middle. This CDR3 is built from 14 residues. CDR3 nucleotide sequence: TGTGCCAGCACCCGGGCCGGGGGCTCCTACGAGCAGTACTTC. Residues: CASTRAGGSYEQYF.

As regards this clone: The junction and the germline gene differ at one end; a read error may be behind it. The chain has TRBV6-5 and TRBJ1-4; D gene ambiguous. The CDR3 has 14 residues. Germline V gene lookup returns CDR1 MNHEY and CDR2 SVGAGI. CDR3 residues: CASSYFPTNEELFF. Here the CDR3 DNA reads TGTGCCAGCAGTTACTTTCCAACTAATGAAGAACTGTTTTTT.

The CDR3 sequence: CASSFAAINTEAFF. In DNA, the CDR3 is TGTGCCAGCAGTTTCGCTGCTATAAACACTGAAGCTTTCTTT. The J gene is TRBJ1-1, the V gene TRBV27, with no clear D. Germline V gene sequence: CDR1 MNHEY, CDR2 SMNVEV (reference sequence). The germline V and J ends were trimmed by 3 bases and 2 bases, with 10 bases remaining between them. The CDR3 is 14 amino acids.

Worth noting for this clone: At one boundary the junction diverges from the germline segment, which might be a read error. The rearrangement links TRBV6-1 to TRBJ1-1, with TRBD1 identical over 9 bases. Germline CDR1 and CDR2: MNHNS and SASEGT. The CDR3 is 13 amino acids. DNA for the CDR3: TGTGCCAGCAGTGAAGCTGGGGACAGGGCACAGCGTTTT. This gives the protein CASSEAGDRAQRF.